Many counts were recorded for the clone carrying this T cell receptor (beta chain). Antigen unknown. One end of the junction fails to match germline, which may point to a read error. The data are from a study of breast tumors, draining lymph nodes, adjacent tissues. Study results and limitations: Compared with lymph nodes, tumors were less diverse; compared with nontumor tissue, more.

The lymph nodes were axillary draining lymph nodes from breast cancer patients. The CDR3 is made up of 17 amino acids. The V gene's germline CDR1 is SGHVS and CDR2 FNYEAQ. TCRdb analysed the multiplex PCR reads with MiXCR anew, one entry per CDR3 protein. Altogether about 230,000 distinct CDR3 sequences are present, about 34% being singletons, with the ten largest covering 1.3% to 1.5%. The TCR sequence derives from a female donor with breast cancer. Some clones in this sample may be carry-over from other donors' samples. The V and J genes are TRBV7-6 and TRBJ2-5; 10 nucleotides line up with TRBD2. What was sequenced was axillary lymph node tissue. CDR3 in DNA: TGTGCCAGCAGCTCCCGTCCTAGCGGGAGAGGAAGAGAGCCCCAGTACTTC. The encoded protein is CASSSRPSGRGREPQYF.